The 14 T cell receptor beta chains reported below all come from one sample, sequenced in a study of shared clonotypes between healthy human individuals. The table came from immunoSEQ multiplex PCR; TCRdb's copy has only in-frame clones and leaves some out. The sample has roughly 660,000 clones, 90% seen once. The material sequenced was memory CD8+ T cells from PBMCs. Subset given: CD45RO+ cells pooled with CCR7-negative TemRA cells. Receptor source: a man aged 18 to 29 in good health. Some clones in this sample may be carry-over from other donors' samples.

The rearrangement joins TRBV4-3 to TRBJ2-1, with 8 bases that match TRBD2. Germline values: CDR1 LGHNA, CDR2 YSLEER. There are 15 residues in the CDR3. The V segment lost 0 bases and the J segment 4 bases; nucleotides outside the gene matches: 2. Here the CDR3 DNA reads TGCGCCAGCAGCCAAGATCTAGCGGGTTACAATGAGCAGTTCTTC. Its protein product is CASSQDLAGYNEQFF.

The CDR3 sequence is CASSESRTGLYGYTF. The DNA for the CDR3 is TGTGCCAGCAGTGAATCTAGGACAGGACTATATGGCTACACCTTC. The V and J genes are TRBV25-1 and TRBJ1-2; TRBD1 aligns across 7 bases. V dropped 1 base and J dropped 5; count of bases not matched to a gene: 7. CDR1 and CDR2 from the germline V gene are MGHDK and SYGVNS. The CDR3 has 15 amino acids.

The chain is built from TRBV6-6 and TRBJ2-1; 7 bases match TRBD1. The CDR3 runs 15 residues. The germline V gene encodes CDR1 MNHNY and CDR2 SVGAGI (reference sequence). The V gene end was trimmed by 8 bases and the J gene end by 6 bases; junction bases not matched to a gene: 13. The chain's CDR3 is CASHEHRGVSNEQFF. The CDR3 bases are TGTGCCAGCCACGAACACAGGGGAGTCAGCAATGAGCAGTTCTTC.

The chain recombines TRBV11-2 with TRBJ2-7; 9 positions match TRBD1. V lost 3 bases and J lost 4; bases outside the gene matches: 1. The CDR3 has 13 residues. Germline V gene data show CDR1 as SGHAT and CDR2 as FQNNGV. The CDR3 DNA reads as TGTGCCAGCAGCTTGACAGGGGGGTACGAGCAGTACTTC. It is translated as CASSLTGGYEQYF.

The chain carries TRBV28 and TRBJ2-7; D possibly corresponds to TRBD2 (5 bases). This CDR3 comprises 14 residues. CDR1 is MDHEN and CDR2 is SYDVKM in the germline V gene. The V and J ends lost 4 bases and 1 base respectively, with 11 bases between them. The CDR3 DNA sequence: TGTGCCAGCAGTTGGGTCCGGGGTTCCTACGAGCAGTACTTC. Translating gives CASSWVRGSYEQYF.

The rearrangement uses TRBV30 and TRBJ2-5; a possible D gene is TRBD1 (6 bases). V gave up 0 bases and J gave up 4 bases, with 9 bases separating them. Per the germline V gene, CDR1 is GTSNPN and CDR2 is SVGIG (reference sequence). This CDR3 is 13 amino acids long. CDR3 coding DNA: TGTGCCTGGAGTGTCACAGGGCGAGAGACCCAGTACTTC. This sequence encodes CAWSVTGRETQYF.

This rearrangement joins TRBV6-1 to TRBJ2-7, with 9 bases lining up with TRBD1. Germline loops: CDR1 MNHNS, CDR2 SASEGT. The CDR3 loop spans 14 amino acids. V lost 6 bases and J lost 3; bases outside the gene matches: 6. This CDR3 reads CASREDRGRYEQYF. CDR3 DNA: TGTGCCAGCAGGGAGGACAGGGGACGCTACGAGCAGTACTTC.

This chain connects TRBV4-3 to TRBJ2-7; 8 bases fit TRBD1. The CDR3 loop spans 14 amino acids. Per germline, CDR1 LGHNA and CDR2 YSLEER. After removal of 2 bases from V and 5 bases from J, the junction contained 5 bases not matched to a gene. The CDR3 spells CASSQTTGAHEQYF. The CDR3 nucleotides read TGCGCCAGCAGCCAAACGACAGGGGCCCACGAGCAGTACTTC.

The chain joins TRBV15 to TRBJ2-7; 13 nucleotides match TRBD2. Germline V gives CDR1 LNHNV, CDR2 YYDKDF (reference sequence). Unmatched junction bases numbered 8, after V lost 8 bases and J lost 7 bases. This CDR3 is 14 amino acids long. In DNA form, the CDR3 reads TGTGCCACCGTACTAGCGGGAGGGCCGGAGGAGCAGTACTTC. Translation gives CATVLAGGPEEQYF.

This chain connects TRBV9 to TRBJ1-1, with 8 bases identical to TRBD1. Germline-derived CDR1 and CDR2 are SGDLS and YYNGEE. The V gene end was trimmed by 4 bases and the J gene end by 3 bases; junction bases not matched to a gene: 5. The CDR3 has 14 residues. CDR3 loop: CASSPPDRDTEAFF. The DNA for the CDR3 is TGTGCCAGCAGCCCTCCGGACAGGGACACTGAAGCTTTCTTT.

This CDR3 reads CASSEKGTLNTEAFF. The CDR3 bases are TGTGCCAGCAGTGAAAAGGGGACATTGAACACTGAAGCTTTCTTT. This sequence joins TRBV25-1 and TRBJ1-1, with D possibly TRBD1 on 6 matching bases. This CDR3 contains 15 residues. CDR1 MGHDK and CDR2 SYGVNS come from the germline V gene. V was trimmed by 2 bases and J by 0 bases, leaving 10 bases between them.

J is TRBJ2-1 and V is TRBV27, with 8 nucleotides matching TRBD1. The CDR3 spans 14 residues. Germline-derived CDR1 and CDR2 are MNHEY and SMNVEV (reference sequence). With V trimmed by 6 bases and J by 2 bases, 3 bases remained unmatched. CDR3 nucleotides: TGTGCCAGCAGAGTCAGGGGGCCCTACAATGAGCAGTTCTTC. Amino acid sequence: CASRVRGPYNEQFF.

Note on this clone: A far larger clone is one base from this, pointing to a likely read error. This sample also contains other DNA sequences that code for the same CDR3. This sequence joins TRBV19 and TRBJ2-1; D remains unclear. V was trimmed by 1 base and J by 3 bases, leaving 1 base between them. CDR1 LNHDA and CDR2 SQIVND come from the germline V gene (reference sequence). This CDR3 comprises 12 residues. The CDR3 DNA reads as TGTGCCAGTAGTATAGGCTACAATGAGCAGTTCTTC. It is translated as CASSIGYNEQFF.

The chain is built from TRBV14 and TRBJ2-2, with 12 bases fitting TRBD2. Germline-derived CDR1 and CDR2 are SGHDN and FVKESK. The length of the CDR3 is 19 residues. The ends lost 2 bases at V and 4 bases at J; junction bases unmatched: 11. The CDR3 reads CASSQRWLAGGPGTGELFF. Here the CDR3 DNA reads TGTGCCAGCAGCCAAAGGTGGCTAGCGGGAGGGCCGGGCACCGGGGAGCTGTTTTTT.